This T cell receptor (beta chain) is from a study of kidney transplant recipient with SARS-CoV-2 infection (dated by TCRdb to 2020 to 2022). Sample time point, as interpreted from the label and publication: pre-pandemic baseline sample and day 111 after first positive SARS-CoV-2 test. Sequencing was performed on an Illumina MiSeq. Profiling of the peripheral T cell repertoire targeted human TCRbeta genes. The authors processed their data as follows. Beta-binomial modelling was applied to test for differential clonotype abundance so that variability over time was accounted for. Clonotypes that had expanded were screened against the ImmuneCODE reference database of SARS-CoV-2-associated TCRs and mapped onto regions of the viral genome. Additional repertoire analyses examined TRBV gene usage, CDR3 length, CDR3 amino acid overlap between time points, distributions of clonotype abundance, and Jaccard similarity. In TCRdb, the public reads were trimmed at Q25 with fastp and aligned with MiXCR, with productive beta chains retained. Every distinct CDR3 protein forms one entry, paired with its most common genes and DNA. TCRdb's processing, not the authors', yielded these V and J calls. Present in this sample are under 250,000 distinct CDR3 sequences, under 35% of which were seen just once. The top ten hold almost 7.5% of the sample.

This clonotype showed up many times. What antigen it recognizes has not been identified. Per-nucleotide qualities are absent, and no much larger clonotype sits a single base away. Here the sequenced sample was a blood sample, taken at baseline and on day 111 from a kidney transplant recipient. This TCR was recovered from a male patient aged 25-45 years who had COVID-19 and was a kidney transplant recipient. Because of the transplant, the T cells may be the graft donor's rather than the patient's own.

The CDR3 has the sequence CASGGLLETQYF. The DNA sequence follows: TGTGCCAGCGGGGGACTCCTAGAGACCCAGTACTTC. Here the chain combines TRBV6-2 or TRBV6-3 and TRBJ2-5; a weak D assignment points to TRBD2 (6 bases agree). The germline V gene gives CDR1 as MNHEY and CDR2 as SVGEGT. The junction shows trimming of 8 bases on V and 4 bases on J, plus 11 bases between the germline ends. The CDR3 starts with the cysteine, ends with the phenylalanine, and has 12 residues. Just the 36-base CDR3 DNA is kept, in frame starting at base 1.